These T cell receptor beta chains were read from a single sample in a study of OX40 agonist ivuxolimab in advanced cancers. Clones were read by immunoSEQ multiplex PCR, and TCRdb kept only the in-frame ones, dropping some. The sample has approximately 25,000 clones; 65% to 90% are singletons. The sample consisted of CD4+ or CD8+ T cells sorted from blood, taken in a trial of the OX40 agonist ivuxolimab. These receptors came from an adult with an advanced solid tumor such as melanoma, head and neck, liver or kidney cancer. Both conserved end residues are part of each CDR3. Fields, in order: V gene, clone size, J gene, D gene, CDR3 protein, CDR3 DNA. The D gene is left open where the match is weak. Clone size is given for some rows only: seen once, a few or many times, or a class if the clone is expanded.

TRBV6-6	.	TRBJ1-2	.	CASSLTQTDYGYTF	TGTGCCAGCAGTTTAACCCAGACAGACTATGGCTACACCTTC
TRBV4-1	few	TRBJ2-1	.	CASSQVYGGSLNEQFF	TGCGCCAGCAGCCAAGTCTACGGAGGCTCACTGAATGAGCAGTTCTTC
TRBV14	.	TRBJ2-7	.	CASSQIDRYYEQYF	TGTGCCAGCAGCCAGATAGACAGGTACTACGAGCAGTACTTC
TRBV19	.	TRBJ1-4	.	CASSIGLLLNEKLFF	TGTGCCAGTAGTATCGGACTCTTACTTAATGAAAAACTGTTTTTT
TRBV4-1	.	TRBJ2-1	.	CASSQEFRVSYNEQFF	TGCGCCAGCAGCCAAGAGTTCAGGGTCTCCTACAATGAGCAGTTCTTC
TRBV29-1	.	TRBJ2-1	TRBD2	CSSAATSAYNEQFF	TGCAGCTCTGCGGCGACTAGCGCATACAATGAGCAGTTCTTC
TRBV27	.	TRBJ2-7	TRBD1	CASSLLGTGYEQYF	TGTGCCAGCAGTTTACTCGGGACAGGTTACGAGCAGTACTTC
TRBV9	.	TRBJ1-1	.	CASSASGTGNTEAFF	TGTGCCAGCAGCGCCAGCGGGACGGGGAACACTGAAGCTTTCTTT
TRBV28	.	TRBJ2-2	.	CASTEKELAARELFF	TGTGCCAGTACGGAAAAGGAGTTGGCAGCCAGGGAGCTGTTTTTT
TRBV29-1	.	TRBJ2-5	TRBD2	CSVVLAGGLETQYF	TGCAGCGTTGTTCTAGCGGGAGGTTTGGAGACCCAGTACTTC
TRBV2	.	TRBJ2-7	.	CASSDWTASAYEQYF	TGTGCCAGCAGCGACTGGACGGCGAGTGCCTACGAGCAGTACTTC
TRBV10-1	.	TRBJ2-7	.	CASSEGSSYEQYF	TGCGCCAGCAGTGAAGGCAGCTCCTACGAGCAGTACTTC
TRBV6-6	.	TRBJ1-6	TRBD1	CASSYPGTVSPLHF	TGTGCCAGCAGTTACCCCGGGACAGTTTCTCCCCTCCACTTT
TRBV27	.	TRBJ2-1	TRBD2	CASSRTSYNEQFF	TGTGCCAGCAGTCGGACTAGCTACAATGAGCAGTTCTTC
TRBV19	.	TRBJ2-7	TRBD1	CASSSKRQGPYEQYF	TGTGCCAGTAGTTCCAAGAGACAGGGCCCCTACGAGCAGTACTTC
TRBV11-2	.	TRBJ2-6	.	CASSLVTGPLSGANVLTF	TGTGCCAGCAGCTTGGTAACAGGGCCCTTATCTGGGGCCAACGTCCTGACTTTC
TRBV14	.	TRBJ2-2	TRBD2	CASTAGANTGELFF	TGTGCCAGCACAGCGGGAGCGAACACCGGGGAGCTGTTTTTT
TRBV7-9	.	TRBJ2-1	.	CASSLVGYNEQFF	TGTGCCAGCAGCTTAGTGGGCTACAATGAGCAGTTCTTC
TRBV11-1	medium-sized	TRBJ2-2	TRBD1	CASSLWTGVGGELFF	TGTGCCAGCAGCTTGTGGACAGGGGTTGGCGGGGAGCTGTTTTTT
TRBV7-9	.	TRBJ2-7	.	CASSLLQRDIYYEQYF	TGTGCCAGCAGCCTCCTTCAACGGGACATATACTACGAGCAGTACTTC
TRBV2	.	TRBJ1-4	.	CASSDPRINEKLFF	TGTGCCAGCAGTGATCCACGGATTAATGAAAAACTGTTTTTT
TRBV19	.	TRBJ1-2	TRBD1	CASLTGMDGYTF	TGTGCCAGTCTGACAGGGATGGATGGCTACACCTTC
TRBV27	.	TRBJ2-7	.	CASSPGAGEVGQYF	TGTGCCAGCAGTCCCGGGGCAGGGGAGGTCGGGCAGTACTTC
TRBV11-2	few	TRBJ1-1	TRBD1	CASSLGTGADAFF	TGTGCCAGCAGCTTAGGGACAGGGGCGGATGCTTTCTTT
TRBV10-1	.	TRBJ2-3	.	CASSDWQGTDTQYF	TGCGCCAGCAGTGATTGGCAGGGGACAGATACGCAGTATTTT
TRBV27	.	TRBJ2-5	TRBD2	CASSLTPGGGETQYF	TGTGCCAGCAGTCTGACCCCTGGCGGGGGGGAGACCCAGTACTTC
TRBV19	.	TRBJ2-7	.	CASSSPDRRNSRGQYF	TGTGCCAGTAGTTCTCCTGACAGGCGCAACTCACGAGGCCAGTACTTC
TRBV28	few	TRBJ2-2	.	CASSLTNTGELFF	TGTGCCAGCAGTTTAACAAACACCGGGGAGCTGTTTTTT
TRBV11-2	.	TRBJ2-5	TRBD2	CASRPTRRAGTQETQYF	TGTGCCAGCAGACCAACTCGGCGAGCGGGGACCCAAGAGACCCAGTACTTC
TRBV28	.	TRBJ2-7	.	CASSWPEYEQYF	TGTGCCAGCAGTTGGCCCGAGTACGAGCAGTACTTC
TRBV27	.	TRBJ2-6	.	CATTPIGGVGANVLTF	TGTGCCACCACCCCGATAGGTGGAGTTGGGGCCAACGTCCTGACTTTC
TRBV2	.	TRBJ1-2	.	CASSEIGDGYTF	TGTGCCAGCAGTGAGATTGGTGATGGCTACACCTTC
TRBV11-2	once	TRBJ2-1	.	CASSLGLEQFF	TGTGCCAGCAGCTTAGGCTTAGAGCAGTTCTTC
TRBV13	few	TRBJ1-5	.	CASSLRGNQPQHF	TGTGCCAGCAGCTTAAGGGGGAATCAGCCCCAGCATTTT
TRBV30	once	TRBJ1-1	.	CAWRGGVEAFF	TGTGCCTGGAGGGGAGGGGTTGAAGCTTTCTTT
TRBV2	.	TRBJ1-1	.	CASLGYPQTVAFDPTEAFF	TGTGCCAGCTTGGGCTACCCCCAAACGGTAGCGTTTGACCCCACTGAAGCTTTCTTT
TRBV6-6	once	TRBJ1-2	.	CASSTAVVVGGYTF	TGTGCCAGCAGCACAGCGGTCGTCGTAGGGGGCTACACCTTC
TRBV2	.	TRBJ2-1	TRBD1	CASSEWTGARNEQFF	TGTGCCAGCAGCGAATGGACAGGGGCCCGGAATGAGCAGTTCTTC
TRBV28	.	TRBJ1-6	.	CASIPTQEYNSPLHF	TGTGCCAGCATTCCGACACAGGAATATAATTCACCCCTCCACTTT
TRBV13	.	TRBJ2-1	TRBD2	CASSPGTSGGPYNEQFF	TGTGCCAGCAGCCCTGGGACTAGCGGGGGGCCCTACAATGAGCAGTTCTTC
TRBV7-3	.	TRBJ1-4	.	CASSLRGGATNEKLFF	TGTGCCAGCAGCTTACGAGGGGGTGCAACTAATGAAAAACTGTTTTTT
TRBV21-1	medium-sized	TRBJ2-3	.	CASSKARAASTDTQYF	TGTGCCAGCAGCAAAGCGAGGGCAGCTAGCACAGATACGCAGTATTTT
TRBV6-1	medium-sized	TRBJ2-7	TRBD1	CASSDELGTGHYEQYF	TGTGCCAGCAGTGATGAATTGGGGACAGGGCACTACGAGCAGTACTTC
TRBV5-1	.	TRBJ1-1	.	CASSLEDPNTEAFF	TGCGCCAGCAGCTTGGAGGATCCGAACACTGAAGCTTTCTTT